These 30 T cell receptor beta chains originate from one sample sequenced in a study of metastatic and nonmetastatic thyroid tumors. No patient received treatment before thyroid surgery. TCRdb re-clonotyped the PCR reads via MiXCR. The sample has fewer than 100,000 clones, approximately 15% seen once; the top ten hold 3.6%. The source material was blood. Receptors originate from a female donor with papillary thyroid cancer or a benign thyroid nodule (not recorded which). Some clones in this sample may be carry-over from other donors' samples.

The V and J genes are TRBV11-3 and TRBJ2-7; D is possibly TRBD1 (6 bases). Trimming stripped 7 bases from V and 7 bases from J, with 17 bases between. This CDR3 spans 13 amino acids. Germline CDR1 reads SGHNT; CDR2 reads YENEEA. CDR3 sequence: CASIPGQWEEQYF. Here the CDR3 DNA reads TGTGCCAGCATCCCCGGACAGTGGGAAGAGCAGTACTTC. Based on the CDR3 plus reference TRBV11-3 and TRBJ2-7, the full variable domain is EAGVVQSPRYKIIEKKQPVAFWCNPISGHNTLYWYLQNLGQGPELLIRYENEEAVDDSQLPKDRFSAERLKGVDSTLKIQPAELGDSAVYLCASIPGQWEEQYFGPGTRLTVT.

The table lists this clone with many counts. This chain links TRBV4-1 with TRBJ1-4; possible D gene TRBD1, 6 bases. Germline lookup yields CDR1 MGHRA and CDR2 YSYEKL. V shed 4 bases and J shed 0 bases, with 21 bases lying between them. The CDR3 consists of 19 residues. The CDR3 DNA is TGCGCCAGCAGCCCCAATCCGACAGGCTACACTCCAACTAATGAAAAACTGTTTTTT. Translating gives CASSPNPTGYTPTNEKLFF.

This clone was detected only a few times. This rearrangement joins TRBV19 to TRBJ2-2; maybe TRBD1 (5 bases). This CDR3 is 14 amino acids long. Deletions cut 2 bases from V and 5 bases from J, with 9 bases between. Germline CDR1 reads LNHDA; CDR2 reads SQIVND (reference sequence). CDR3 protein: CASSITGGTGELFF. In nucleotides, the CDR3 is TGTGCCAGTAGTATAACAGGCGGAACCGGGGAGCTGTTTTTT.

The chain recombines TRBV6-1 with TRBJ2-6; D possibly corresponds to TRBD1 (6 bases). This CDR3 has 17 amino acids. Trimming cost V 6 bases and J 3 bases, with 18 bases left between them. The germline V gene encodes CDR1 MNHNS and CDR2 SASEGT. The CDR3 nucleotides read TGTGCCAGCAGCCACCTGGACAGTGCTTGTGGGGCCAACGTCCTGACTTTC. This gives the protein CASSHLDSACGANVLTF.

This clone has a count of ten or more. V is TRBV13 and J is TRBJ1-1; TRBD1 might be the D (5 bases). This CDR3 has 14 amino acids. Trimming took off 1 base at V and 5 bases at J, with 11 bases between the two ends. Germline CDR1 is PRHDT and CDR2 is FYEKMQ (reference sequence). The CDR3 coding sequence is TGTGCCAGCAGCTTAGAGGGGAGCAGTACTGAAGCTTTCTTT. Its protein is CASSLEGSSTEAFF.

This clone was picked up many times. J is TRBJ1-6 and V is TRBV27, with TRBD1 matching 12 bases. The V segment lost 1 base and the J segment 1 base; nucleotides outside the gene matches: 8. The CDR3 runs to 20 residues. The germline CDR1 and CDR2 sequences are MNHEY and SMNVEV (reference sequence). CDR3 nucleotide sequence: TGTGCCAGCAGTTTATTGCCGGGACAGGGGGCCATATCCTATAATTCACCCCTCCACTTT. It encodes CASSLLPGQGAISYNSPLHF.

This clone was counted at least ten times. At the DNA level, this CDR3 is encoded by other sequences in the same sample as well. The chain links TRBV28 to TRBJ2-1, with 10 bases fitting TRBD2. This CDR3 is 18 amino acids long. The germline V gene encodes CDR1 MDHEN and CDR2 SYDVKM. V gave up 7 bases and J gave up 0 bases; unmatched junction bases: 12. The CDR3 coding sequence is TGTGCCAGCATAAGGTCTAGCGGGGGCCAGACCTCCTACAATGAGCAGTTCTTC. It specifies CASIRSSGGQTSYNEQFF.

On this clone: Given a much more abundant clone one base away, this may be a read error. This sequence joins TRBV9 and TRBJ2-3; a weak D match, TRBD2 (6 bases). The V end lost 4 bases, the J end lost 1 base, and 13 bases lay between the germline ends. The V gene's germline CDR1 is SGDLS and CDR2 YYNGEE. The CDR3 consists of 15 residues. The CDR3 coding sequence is TGTGCCAGCAGCCCCGTGGGGGGTGGCACAGATACGCAGTATTTT. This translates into CASSPVGGGTDTQYF.

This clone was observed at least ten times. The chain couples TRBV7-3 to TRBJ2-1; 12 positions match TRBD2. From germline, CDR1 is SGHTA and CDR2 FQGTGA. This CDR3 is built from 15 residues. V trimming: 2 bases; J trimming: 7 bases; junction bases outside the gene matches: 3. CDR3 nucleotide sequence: TGTGCCAGCAGCTTAGGACTAGCGGGGATGAATGAGCAGTTCTTC. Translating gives CASSLGLAGMNEQFF.

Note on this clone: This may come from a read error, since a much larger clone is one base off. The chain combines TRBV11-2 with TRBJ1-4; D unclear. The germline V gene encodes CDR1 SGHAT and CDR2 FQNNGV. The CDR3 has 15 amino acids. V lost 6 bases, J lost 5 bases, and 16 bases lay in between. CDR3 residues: CASSPSLVINEKLFF. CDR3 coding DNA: TGTGCCAGCAGTCCCAGTTTAGTGATAAATGAAAAACTGTTTTTT.

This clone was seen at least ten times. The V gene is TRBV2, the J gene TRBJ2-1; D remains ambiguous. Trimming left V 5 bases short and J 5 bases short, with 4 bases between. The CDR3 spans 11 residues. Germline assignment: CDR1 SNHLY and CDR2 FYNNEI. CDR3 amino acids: CASSSHNEQFF. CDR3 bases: TGTGCCAGCAGTAGCCACAATGAGCAGTTCTTC. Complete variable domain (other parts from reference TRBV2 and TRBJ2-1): EPEVTQTPSHQVTQMGQEVILRCVPISNHLYFYWYRQILGQKVEFLVSFYNNEISEKSEIFDDQFSVERPDGSNFTLKIRSTKLEDSAMYFCASSSHNEQFFGPGTRLTVL.

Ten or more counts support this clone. The CDR3 DNA reads as TGTGCCAGCAGTGCGTCTGGAAACACCATATATTTT. It translates to CASSASGNTIYF. This chain joins TRBV6-2 or TRBV6-3 and TRBJ1-3; D call uncertain. Looked up from germline, CDR1 is MNHEY and CDR2 is SVGEGT. V was shortened by 5 bases and J by 1 base, with 3 bases between the two germline ends. The CDR3 covers 12 residues.

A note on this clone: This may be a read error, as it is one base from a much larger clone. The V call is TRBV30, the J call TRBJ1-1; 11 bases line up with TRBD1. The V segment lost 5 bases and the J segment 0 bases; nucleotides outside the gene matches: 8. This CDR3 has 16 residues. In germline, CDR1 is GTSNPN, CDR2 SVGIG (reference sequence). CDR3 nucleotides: TGTGCCTGGCCCCGGGACAGGGGGACCCTGAACACTGAAGCTTTCTTT. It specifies CAWPRDRGTLNTEAFF.

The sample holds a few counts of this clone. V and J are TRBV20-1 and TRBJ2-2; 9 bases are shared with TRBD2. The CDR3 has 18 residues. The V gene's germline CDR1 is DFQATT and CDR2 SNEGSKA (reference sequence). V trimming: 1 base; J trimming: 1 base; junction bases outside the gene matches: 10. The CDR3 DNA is TGCAGTGCTAGAGGTAGAAGTGCTAGCGGGGTGAACACCGGGGAGCTGTTTTTT. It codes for CSARGRSASGVNTGELFF.

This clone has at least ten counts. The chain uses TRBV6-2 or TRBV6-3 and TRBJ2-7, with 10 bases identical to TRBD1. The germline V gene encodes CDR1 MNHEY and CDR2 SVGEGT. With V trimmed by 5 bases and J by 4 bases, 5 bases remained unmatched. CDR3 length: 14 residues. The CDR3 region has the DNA TGTGCCAGCAGTCGGGGGACAGGGGCTTACGAGCAGTACTTC. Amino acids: CASSRGTGAYEQYF.

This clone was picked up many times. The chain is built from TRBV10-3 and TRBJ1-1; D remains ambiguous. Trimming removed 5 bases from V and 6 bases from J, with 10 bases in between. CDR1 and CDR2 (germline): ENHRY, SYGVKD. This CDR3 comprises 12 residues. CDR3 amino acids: CAISSRSAEAFF. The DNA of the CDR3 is TGTGCCATCAGTAGTAGGAGCGCTGAAGCTTTCTTT.

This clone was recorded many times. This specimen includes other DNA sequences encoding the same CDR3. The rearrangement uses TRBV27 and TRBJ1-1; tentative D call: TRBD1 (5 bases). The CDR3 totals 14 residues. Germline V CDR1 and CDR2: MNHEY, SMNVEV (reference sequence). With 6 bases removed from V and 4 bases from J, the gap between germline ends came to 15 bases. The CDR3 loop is CASSPGTRGTEAFF. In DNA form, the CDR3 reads TGTGCCAGCAGCCCCGGGACCCGGGGCACTGAAGCTTTCTTT.

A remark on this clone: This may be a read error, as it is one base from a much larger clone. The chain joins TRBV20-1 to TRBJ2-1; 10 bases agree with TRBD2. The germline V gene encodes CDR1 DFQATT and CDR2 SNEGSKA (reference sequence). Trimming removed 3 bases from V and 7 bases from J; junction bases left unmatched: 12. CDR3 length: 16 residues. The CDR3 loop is CSASQPGLAFYNEQFF. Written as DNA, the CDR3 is TGCAGTGCTAGCCAACCGGGACTAGCGTTCTATAATGAGCAGTTCTTC.

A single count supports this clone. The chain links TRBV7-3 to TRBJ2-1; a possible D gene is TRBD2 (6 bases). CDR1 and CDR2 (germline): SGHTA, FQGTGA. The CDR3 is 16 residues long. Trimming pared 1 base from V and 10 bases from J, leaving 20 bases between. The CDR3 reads CASSLRGGVGVREQFF. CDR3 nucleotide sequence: TGTGCCAGCAGCTTAAGAGGCGGGGTGGGGGTTAGGGAGCAGTTCTTC.

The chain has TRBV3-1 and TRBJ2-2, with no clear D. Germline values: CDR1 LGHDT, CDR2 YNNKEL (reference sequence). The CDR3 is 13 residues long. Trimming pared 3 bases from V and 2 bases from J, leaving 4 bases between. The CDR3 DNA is TGTGCCAGCAGCCAGACTAACACCGGGGAGCTGTTTTTT. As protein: CASSQTNTGELFF. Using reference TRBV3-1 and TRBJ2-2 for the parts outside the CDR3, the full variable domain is DTAVSQTPKYLVTQMGNDKSIKCEQNLGHDTMYWYKQDSKKFLKIMFSYNNKELIINETVPNRFSPKSPDKAHLNLHINSLELGDSAVYFCASSQTNTGELFFGEGSRLTVL.

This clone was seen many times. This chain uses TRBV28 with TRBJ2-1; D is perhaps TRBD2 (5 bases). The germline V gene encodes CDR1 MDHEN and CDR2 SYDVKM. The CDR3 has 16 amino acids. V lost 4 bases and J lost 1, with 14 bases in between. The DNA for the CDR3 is TGTGCCAGCAGTTCCCCCCCCGGGGATTCCTACAATGAGCAGTTCTTC. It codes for CASSSPPGDSYNEQFF.

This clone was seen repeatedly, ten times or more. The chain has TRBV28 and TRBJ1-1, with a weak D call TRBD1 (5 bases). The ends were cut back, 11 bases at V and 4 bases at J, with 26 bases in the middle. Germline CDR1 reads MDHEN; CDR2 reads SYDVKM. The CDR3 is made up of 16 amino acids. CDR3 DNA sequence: TGTGCCGGAAGCAAGAACCAGTGGGGGTCGGGCACTGAAGCTTTCTTT. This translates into CAGSKNQWGSGTEAFF.

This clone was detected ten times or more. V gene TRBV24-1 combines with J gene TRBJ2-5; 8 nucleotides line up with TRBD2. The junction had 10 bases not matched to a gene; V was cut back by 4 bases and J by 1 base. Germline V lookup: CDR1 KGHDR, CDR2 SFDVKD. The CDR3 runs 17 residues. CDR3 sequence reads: CATSDVRTSSFQETQYF. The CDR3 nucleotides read TGTGCCACCAGTGACGTTAGGACTAGCAGTTTCCAAGAGACCCAGTACTTC.

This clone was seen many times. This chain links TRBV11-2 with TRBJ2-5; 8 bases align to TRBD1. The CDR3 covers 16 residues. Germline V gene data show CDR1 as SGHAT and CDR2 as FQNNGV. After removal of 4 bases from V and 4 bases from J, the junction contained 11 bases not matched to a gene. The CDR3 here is CASSWGRTGSGETQYF. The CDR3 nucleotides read TGTGCCAGCAGCTGGGGGAGGACAGGGTCGGGAGAGACCCAGTACTTC.

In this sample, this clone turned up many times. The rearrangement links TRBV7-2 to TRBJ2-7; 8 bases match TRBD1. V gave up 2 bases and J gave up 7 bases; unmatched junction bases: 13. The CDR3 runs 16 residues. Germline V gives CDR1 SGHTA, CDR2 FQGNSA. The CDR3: CASSLSTRDRPWEQYF. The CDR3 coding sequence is TGTGCCAGCAGCTTATCTACGAGGGACAGGCCATGGGAGCAGTACTTC.

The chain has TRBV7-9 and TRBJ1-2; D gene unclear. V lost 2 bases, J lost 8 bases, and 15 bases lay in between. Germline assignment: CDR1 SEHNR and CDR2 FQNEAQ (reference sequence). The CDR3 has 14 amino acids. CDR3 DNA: TGTGCCAGCAGCTTAAGTTCACCGATGGGCGGCTACACCTTC. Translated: CASSLSSPMGGYTF.

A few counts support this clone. The CDR3 DNA follows: TGTGCCAGCAGACTTGGGACTAGCGGAACCTACGAGCAGTACTTC. Translation: CASRLGTSGTYEQYF. This sequence joins TRBV28 and TRBJ2-7; 11 positions agree with TRBD2. Germline V gene lookup returns CDR1 MDHEN and CDR2 SYDVKM. The trim removed 6 bases at V and 2 bases at J, leaving 6 bases unmatched. CDR3 length: 15 residues.

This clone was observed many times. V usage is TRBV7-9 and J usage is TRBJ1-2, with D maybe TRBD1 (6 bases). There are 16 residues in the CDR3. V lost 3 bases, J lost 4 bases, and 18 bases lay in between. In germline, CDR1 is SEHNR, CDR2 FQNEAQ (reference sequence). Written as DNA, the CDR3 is TGTGCCAGCAGCTTCGGTACCCGGACAGTCCTCTATGGCTACACCTTC. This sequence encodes CASSFGTRTVLYGYTF.

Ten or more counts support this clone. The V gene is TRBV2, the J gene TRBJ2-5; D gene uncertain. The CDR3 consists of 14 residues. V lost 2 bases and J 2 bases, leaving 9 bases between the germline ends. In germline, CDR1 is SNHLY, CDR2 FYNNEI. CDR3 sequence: CASSESDSQETQYF. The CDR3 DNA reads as TGTGCCAGCAGTGAATCTGACTCGCAAGAGACCCAGTACTTC.

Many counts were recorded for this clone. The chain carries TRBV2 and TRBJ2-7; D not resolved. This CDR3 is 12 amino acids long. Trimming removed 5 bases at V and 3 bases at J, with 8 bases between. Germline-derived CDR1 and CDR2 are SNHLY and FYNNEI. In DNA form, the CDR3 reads TGTGCCAGCAGTCACGCGGACTACGAGCAGTACTTC. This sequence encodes CASSHADYEQYF.